A single sample is the source of the 27 T cell receptor beta chains below, sequenced in a study of CD8 T cells in Susac syndrome. A quantity of about 0.5 to 1 ug RNA underwent reverse transcription using random hexamers. A single record per CDR3 protein comes from TCRdb applying MiXCR to the immunoSEQ multiplex PCR reads. Altogether about 290,000 distinct CDR3 sequences are present, about 89% being singletons, with the ten largest covering around 0.18%. Sequencing was carried out using CD8+ T cells from PBMCs. All receptors come from a human donor with multiple sclerosis.

The CDR3 nucleotides read TGTGCCAGCAGCCAAGTCACAGATACGCAGTATTTT. As protein: CASSQVTDTQYF. The rearrangement joins TRBV4-2 to TRBJ2-3, with unresolved D. The germline V gene encodes CDR1 LGHNA and CDR2 YNFKEQ. The CDR3 is made up of 12 amino acids. The V end was cut by 1 base, the J end by 2 bases, with 1 base between.

J is TRBJ1-3 and V is TRBV4-3; maybe TRBD1 (5 bases). The CDR3 covers 15 residues. Germline V gene lookup returns CDR1 LGHNA and CDR2 YSLEER. V lost 0 bases, J lost 2 bases, and 8 bases lay in between. The CDR3 spells CASSQDGTAGNTIYF. The CDR3, as DNA: TGCGCCAGCAGCCAAGATGGGACTGCTGGAAACACCATATATTTT.

The rearrangement uses TRBV6-2 or TRBV6-3 and TRBJ2-1, with D possibly matching TRBD1 (6 bases). The V and J ends lost 4 bases and 0 bases respectively, with 19 bases between them. Looked up from germline, CDR1 is MNHEY and CDR2 is SVGEGT. This CDR3 is built from 18 residues. The DNA of the CDR3 is TGTGCCAGCAGTTCAATAGTGGGACACCGGAGCTCCTACAATGAGCAGTTCTTC. The encoded protein is CASSSIVGHRSSYNEQFF.

The chain recombines TRBV7-9 with TRBJ2-7; D remains unclear. This CDR3 comprises 12 residues. CDR1 is SEHNR, CDR2 FQNEAQ, per germline (reference sequence). V gave up 5 bases and J gave up 2 bases, with 7 bases separating them. The DNA of the CDR3 is TGTGCCAGCAGCCAGTCCCCCTACGAGCAGTACTTC. It encodes CASSQSPYEQYF.

The chain is built from TRBV27 and TRBJ2-7; a weak D match, TRBD2 (6 bases). The CDR3 is made up of 17 amino acids. Deletions cut 6 bases from V and 1 base from J, with 22 bases between. Germline V lookup: CDR1 MNHEY, CDR2 SMNVEV (reference sequence). The CDR3 here is CASSALGGGRGSYEQYF. DNA of the CDR3: TGTGCCAGCAGCGCCCTGGGAGGAGGCAGAGGGTCCTACGAGCAGTACTTC.

J is TRBJ2-3 and V is TRBV2; no reliable D call. The CDR3 covers 15 residues. Trimming removed 6 bases from V and 0 bases from J, with 13 bases in between. Germline V lookup: CDR1 SNHLY, CDR2 FYNNEI. CDR3 residues: CASSLFSSSTDTQYF. Written as DNA, the CDR3 is TGTGCCAGCAGCCTCTTTTCCTCTAGCACAGATACGCAGTATTTT.

The V and J genes are TRBV7-2 and TRBJ2-6; D call uncertain. This CDR3 has 18 residues. Germline CDR1 SGHTA, CDR2 FQGNSA. The ends were cut back, 1 base at V and 4 bases at J, with 17 bases in the middle. The chain's CDR3 is CASSLVVRPGSGANVLTF. CDR3 DNA sequence: TGTGCCAGCAGCTTAGTTGTCAGACCTGGATCCGGGGCCAACGTCCTGACTTTC.

J is TRBJ2-3 and V is TRBV9; D may be TRBD1 or TRBD2 (5 bases each). Germline CDR1 is SGDLS and CDR2 is YYNGEE. V gave up 0 bases and J gave up 5 bases, with 10 bases separating them. The CDR3 length is 14 residues. CDR3 residues: CASSVGGSGDTQYF. The CDR3 DNA follows: TGTGCCAGCAGCGTAGGGGGGAGCGGAGATACGCAGTATTTT.

CDR3 bases: TGCAGTGCTAGCCCTGGACTAGCGGCACTAGCGAACACCGGGGAGCTGTTTTTT. It translates to CSASPGLAALANTGELFF. This chain uses TRBV20-1 with TRBJ2-2; 10 positions agree with TRBD2. The CDR3 consists of 18 residues. CDR1 is DFQATT, CDR2 SNEGSKA, per germline (reference sequence). Trimming cost V 3 bases and J 0 bases; bases outside gene matches: 10.

The chain carries TRBV6-2 or TRBV6-3 and TRBJ2-3; 14 bases match TRBD2. Germline trimming cut 6 bases from V and 2 bases from J; bases unmatched to any gene: 7. This CDR3 is 17 amino acids long. In germline, CDR1 is MNHEY, CDR2 SVGEGT. CDR3 sequence (DNA): TGTGCCAGCAGCCTCCGGACTAGCGGGGGGCCCACAGATACGCAGTATTTT. Protein: CASSLRTSGGPTDTQYF.

This clonotype was seen only once. The rearrangement uses TRBV27 and TRBJ2-7; 9 bases are shared with TRBD2. Germline CDR1 MNHEY, CDR2 SMNVEV (reference sequence). The CDR3 sequence is 15 residues long. Trimming at V came to 5 bases and at J to 5 bases, leaving 10 bases not matched to a gene. The CDR3 DNA sequence: TGTGCCAGCAGTCCCCTTGGAGCGGGGGGAAACGAGCAGTACTTC. Translated: CASSPLGAGGNEQYF.

For the CDR3, the DNA is TGTGCCAGCGGCCCGGGCGTCGCCCCCTACGAGCAGTACTTC. Translating it yields CASGPGVAPYEQYF. The J gene is TRBJ2-7, the V gene TRBV27; D remains ambiguous. V lost 8 bases and J lost 2, with 16 bases in between. This CDR3 comprises 14 residues. Germline CDR1 is MNHEY and CDR2 is SMNVEV (reference sequence).

This clonotype has a single count. The genes are TRBV4-1 and TRBJ2-7; the D gene is possibly TRBD1 (6 bases). The length of the CDR3 is 14 residues. V was trimmed by 3 bases and J by 5 bases, leaving 14 bases between them. CDR1 and CDR2 from the germline V gene are MGHRA and YSYEKL. The DNA of the CDR3 is TGCGCCAGCAGCCACCCGGCTGGGGGCAACGAGCAGTACTTC. This codes for CASSHPAGGNEQYF.

The chain uses TRBV20-1 and TRBJ2-3; the D is unclear. CDR1 is DFQATT and CDR2 is SNEGSKA in the germline V gene (reference sequence). This CDR3 region has 11 residues. V lost 6 bases to trimming and J lost 6 bases, with 10 bases between them. In nucleotides, the CDR3 is TGCAGTGCCCCCTACGGTGATACGCAGTATTTT. As protein: CSAPYGDTQYF.

J is TRBJ2-3 and V is TRBV13; TRBD1 matches 7 bases. The CDR3 spans 17 residues. V dropped 5 bases and J dropped 4; count of bases not matched to a gene: 15. CDR1 is PRHDT, CDR2 FYEKMQ, per germline (reference sequence). CDR3 sequence reads: CASSTTMTGKVADTQYF. CDR3 sequence (DNA): TGTGCCAGCAGCACGACAATGACAGGGAAGGTCGCAGATACGCAGTATTTT.

The chain uses TRBV28 and TRBJ2-7; either TRBD1 or TRBD2 may supply D (5 bases each). There are 19 residues in the CDR3. Germline CDR1 and CDR2: MDHEN and SYDVKM. V lost 3 bases to trimming and J lost 7 bases, with 31 bases between them. Written as DNA, the CDR3 is TGTGCCAGCAGTTTGAAAGGTCCCCGGGACGCCGCGTTTCGGGTGGAGCAGTACTTC. Its protein product is CASSLKGPRDAAFRVEQYF.

J is TRBJ2-7 and V is TRBV4-2, with D uncertain. Trimming took off 9 bases at V and 13 bases at J, with 10 bases between the two ends. The germline V gene has CDR1 LGHNA and CDR2 YNFKEQ. The CDR3 covers 8 residues. The CDR3 bases are TGTGCCAGATCCGAGGACTACTTC. It encodes CARSEDYF.

This sequence joins TRBV21-1 and TRBJ2-2; TRBD1 reflects the table's D call only, with no check against the DNA. TRBV21-1 is classified as a pseudogene. The CDR3 sequence is 16 residues long. The CDR3 region has the DNA TGTGCCAGCAGCAAAGGGGGACAGGGGTACACCGGGGAGCTGTTTTTT. This codes for CASSKGGQGYTGELFF.

V is TRBV28 and J is TRBJ2-3; D is perhaps TRBD1 or TRBD2 (5 bases each). The CDR3 loop spans 17 amino acids. V lost 6 bases and J 4 bases, leaving 23 bases between the germline ends. The germline V gene encodes CDR1 MDHEN and CDR2 SYDVKM. CDR3 DNA: TGTGCCAGCAGGACAGAGGACGGAGGCAGGGATCCAGATACGCAGTATTTT. Amino acid sequence: CASRTEDGGRDPDTQYF.

The V gene is TRBV21-1, the J gene TRBJ1-3; TRBD1 is the table's D call and was not checked against the DNA. TRBV21-1 is a listed pseudogene. The CDR3 runs to 16 residues. DNA for the CDR3: TGTGCCAGCAGCTCCGGAACAGTTAGCTCTGGAAACACCACATATTTT. It is translated as CASSSGTVSSGNTTYF.

V usage is TRBV6-6 and J usage is TRBJ1-5; a possible D gene is TRBD1 (5 bases). V shed 7 bases and J shed 2 bases, with 15 bases lying between them. Per the germline V gene, CDR1 is MNHNY and CDR2 is SVGAGI (reference sequence). The length of the CDR3 is 15 residues. The CDR3 DNA reads TGTGCCAGCATGATGGGGGATGAAGGCAATCAGCCCCAGCATTTT. Residues: CASMMGDEGNQPQHF.

The rearrangement joins TRBV18 to TRBJ2-1; D tentatively reads TRBD1 or TRBD2 (5 bases each). CDR3 length equals 12 residues. Germline V gives CDR1 KGHSH, CDR2 LQKENI. Trimming pared 0 bases from V and 10 bases from J, leaving 7 bases between. The CDR3 loop reads CASSPPEGEQFF. CDR3 DNA: TGTGCCAGCTCACCACCAGAGGGGGAGCAGTTCTTC.

This clonotype is a singleton in its sample. The chain's CDR3 is CASSLINLQTQYF. CDR3 nucleotide sequence: TGTGCCAGCAGCTTAATAAACTTGCAGACCCAGTACTTC. The rearrangement uses TRBV13 and TRBJ2-5, with D unresolved. CDR1 and CDR2 from the germline V gene are PRHDT and FYEKMQ (reference sequence). V lost 2 bases to trimming and J lost 6 bases, with 10 bases between them. This CDR3 contains 13 residues.

V is TRBV3-1 and J is TRBJ2-4, with a possible D match to TRBD2 (6 bases). V gave up 2 bases and J gave up 0 bases, with 11 bases separating them. The CDR3 is 16 amino acids. CDR1 is LGHDT, CDR2 YNNKEL, per germline (reference sequence). CDR3 region: CASSQTGSGAKNIQYF. CDR3 sequence (DNA): TGTGCCAGCAGCCAAACCGGGAGCGGAGCCAAAAACATTCAGTACTTC.

The chain couples TRBV29-1 to TRBJ2-5; TRBD2 aligns across 8 bases. There are 13 residues in the CDR3. Germline assignment: CDR1 SQVTM and CDR2 ANQGSEA. V was clipped by 7 bases and J by 2 bases; unmatched bases: 6. CDR3 amino acids: CSANGGVQETQYF. For the CDR3, the DNA is TGCAGCGCCAACGGGGGGGTTCAAGAGACCCAGTACTTC.

This clonotype was detected only a few times. The chain links TRBV4-1 to TRBJ2-5, with 11 positions matching TRBD2. Germline V CDR1 and CDR2: MGHRA, YSYEKL. V was clipped by 0 bases and J by 9 bases; unmatched bases: 3. The CDR3 totals 14 residues. DNA for the CDR3: TGCGCCAGCAGCCAAGAGATAGCGGGAGGGGCCCAGTACTTC. Amino acids: CASSQEIAGGAQYF.

This chain links TRBV6-1 with TRBJ2-7; 9 bases match TRBD1. The CDR3 is 16 residues long. The germline V gene encodes CDR1 MNHNS and CDR2 SASEGT. The V and J ends lost 7 bases and 0 bases, in that order; junction bases with no gene match: 10. The CDR3 region has the DNA TGTGCCAGCACCAAATTACCGGGACAGGGCTCCTACGAGCAGTACTTC. This sequence encodes CASTKLPGQGSYEQYF.